This T cell receptor beta chain came from a study of vaccination and CD4 T cells after COVID-19. Oncomine TCR Beta short-read sequencing was applied to DNA from cultured CD4+ T cells. TCRdb analysed the PCR reads with MiXCR anew, one entry per CDR3 protein. The sample lists more than 9,000 distinct CDR3 sequences, less than 70% occurring once. The treatment is: approximately 9-day PBMC culture with coronavirus spike peptide pools or control peptides (ViraFEST assay). PBMC cultures, at under 2.5 million cells per well, received approximately 9.1 IU/ml IL-2 and about 9.3 ug/ml peptide pools. Germline V gives CDR1 GTSNPN, CDR2 SVGIG (reference sequence). This CDR3 contains 18 residues. V was pared by 5 bases and J by 0 bases, with 20 bases between. A remark on this clonotype: Antigen: not known.

Sequences were obtained from CD4+ T cells from blood, cultured in vitro. The source is a human donor who had recovered from COVID-19. The V call is TRBV30, the J call TRBJ1-6; D is possibly TRBD1 (5 bases). Written as DNA, the CDR3 is TGTGCCTGGCGTTCAGGCCTCTTGAGGGGCTCCTATAATTCACCCCTCCACTTT. It yields the protein CAWRSGLLRGSYNSPLHF. Using reference TRBV30 and TRBJ1-6 for the parts outside the CDR3, the full variable domain is SQTIHQWPATLVQPVGSPLSLECTVEGTSNPNLYWYRQAAGRGLQLLFYSVGIGQISSEVPQNLSASRPQDRQFILSSKKLLLSDSGFYLCAWRSGLLRGSYNSPLHFGNGTRLTVT.